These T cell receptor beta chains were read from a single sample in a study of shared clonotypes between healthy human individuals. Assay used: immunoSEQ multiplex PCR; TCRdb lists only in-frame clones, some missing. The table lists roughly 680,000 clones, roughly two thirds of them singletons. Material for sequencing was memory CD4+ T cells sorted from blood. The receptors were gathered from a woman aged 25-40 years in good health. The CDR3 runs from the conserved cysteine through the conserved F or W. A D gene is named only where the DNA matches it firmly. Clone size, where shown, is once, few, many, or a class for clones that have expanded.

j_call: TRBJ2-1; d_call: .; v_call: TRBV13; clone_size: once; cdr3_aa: CASSISGSYSYNEQFF; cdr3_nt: TGTGCCAGCAGCATCAGCGGGTCCTACTCCTACAATGAGCAGTTCTTC
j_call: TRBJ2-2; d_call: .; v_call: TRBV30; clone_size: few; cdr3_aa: CAWSGGPPGELFF; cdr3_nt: TGTGCCTGGAGCGGGGGCCCGCCCGGGGAGCTGTTTTTT
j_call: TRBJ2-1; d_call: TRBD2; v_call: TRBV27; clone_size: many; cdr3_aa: CASRRGAGVYNEQFF; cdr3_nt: TGTGCCAGCAGAAGGGGTGCGGGAGTTTACAATGAGCAGTTCTTC
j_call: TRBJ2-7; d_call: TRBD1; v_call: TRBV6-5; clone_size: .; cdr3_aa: CASSYSGTGPYEQYF; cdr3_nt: TGTGCCAGCAGTTATTCCGGGACAGGACCCTACGAGCAGTACTTC
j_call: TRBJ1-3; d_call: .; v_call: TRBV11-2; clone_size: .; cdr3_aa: CASSFGHSGNTIYF; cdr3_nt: TGTGCCAGCAGCTTTGGGCACTCTGGAAACACCATATATTTT
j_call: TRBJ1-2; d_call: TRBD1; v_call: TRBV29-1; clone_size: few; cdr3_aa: CSYRTGGDGYTF; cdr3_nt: TGCAGCTACCGGACAGGTGGAGACGGCTACACCTTC
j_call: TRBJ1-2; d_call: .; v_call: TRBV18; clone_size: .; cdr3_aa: CASSPQPQGRYGYTF; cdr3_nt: TGTGCCAGCTCACCACAACCCCAGGGCCGGTATGGCTACACCTTC
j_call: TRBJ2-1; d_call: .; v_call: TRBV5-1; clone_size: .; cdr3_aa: CASSRGAGSYNEQFF; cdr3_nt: TGCGCCAGCAGCCGCGGGGCGGGGTCCTACAATGAGCAGTTCTTC
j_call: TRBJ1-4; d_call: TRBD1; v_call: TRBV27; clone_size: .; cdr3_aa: CASSFSTGGKLFF; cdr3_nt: TGTGCCAGCTCTTTTAGTACAGGGGGGAAACTGTTTTTT
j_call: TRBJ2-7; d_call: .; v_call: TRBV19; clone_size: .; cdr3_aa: CASSTMTGASYEQYF; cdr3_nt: TGTGCCAGTAGTACGATGACAGGCGCATCCTACGAGCAGTACTTC